This T cell receptor (beta chain) was captured in a study of blood T cell repertoires in COVID-19 (TCRdb year 2020). The study in broad terms: The collaborator samples originated in the United States, Italy and Spain and spanned the acute and convalescent phases of COVID-19. The material from the prospective study consisted of cDNA or gDNA derived from T cells, B-cell-depleted T cells, or PBMCs. Subjects who had been exposed to COVID-19, were actively infected with it, or had recovered from it provided the deeply sampled blood TCRbeta repertoires that made up the dataset. The repertoires were released in a freely available public database intended as a resource for research on the immune response to SARS-CoV-2. The samples were drawn from the first 160 participants of the ongoing ImmuneRACE study and from 950 to 1,500 subjects provided by 6 global collaborators. Sample metadata almost always included a de-identified subject ID, COVID-19 status, age in years and sex. Where available, HLA class I and class II types were obtained from metadata supplied by the sample provider rather than from assay-based typing.

Another Seattle source contributed samples from volunteer blood donors who had recovered from COVID-19. Each collaborating institution followed its own protocols to collect whole blood in K2EDTA tubes. Collaborator samples were shipped for TCRbeta analysis as frozen whole blood, isolated PBMCs, or DNA extracted from either sample type. Remarks on this clone: No cognate antigen has been identified for it. Base-call qualities are not available, and no considerably larger clone is one nucleotide away.

The investigation overall reported the following: Clinical and demographic metadata were provided uncurated, with the amount varying by source and participant.

The immunoSEQ Assay, a bias-controlled multiplex PCR, was used to amplify TCRbeta CDR3 regions from genomic DNA. From the authors' description of their analysis: The number of nucleated cells in each sample was estimated from the amplification of reference gene primers within the assay. To quantify the absolute abundance of each unique TCRbeta CDR3 rearrangement, sequence reads were collapsed and filtered. For each sample, productive Simpson clonality was calculated as the square root of Simpson's diversity index across productive rearrangements. In TCRdb, the immuneACCESS table is reduced to in-frame sequences with V and J assigned. These tables do not hold every clone; where another copy was compared, an unresolved V gene accounts for under half, and the others remain unexplained. V, J and clone size derive from that table, while D and trimming were established from the DNA sequence. The sample table contains approximately 130,000 clones; only one count was recorded for around 88% of them. The ten largest clones represent around 16% of the sample.

The germline V gene (reference sequence) provides CDR1 SEHNR and CDR2 FQNEAQ. From the cysteine through the phenylalanine, the CDR3 covers 13 amino acids. Only CDR3 DNA remains: 39 bases, in frame from the first base. V lost 0 bases and J lost 4 bases; the stretch between them is 4 bases long. This sequence originates from a woman in her fifties or sixties who had recovered from COVID-19. What was sequenced was peripheral blood. The sequence is built from TRBV7-9 and TRBJ1-3; the D gene cannot be resolved reliably. This receptor has the CDR3 CASSLAQGNTIYF. The DNA sequence is as follows: TGTGCCAGCAGCTTAGCGCAGGGAAACACCATATATTTT.